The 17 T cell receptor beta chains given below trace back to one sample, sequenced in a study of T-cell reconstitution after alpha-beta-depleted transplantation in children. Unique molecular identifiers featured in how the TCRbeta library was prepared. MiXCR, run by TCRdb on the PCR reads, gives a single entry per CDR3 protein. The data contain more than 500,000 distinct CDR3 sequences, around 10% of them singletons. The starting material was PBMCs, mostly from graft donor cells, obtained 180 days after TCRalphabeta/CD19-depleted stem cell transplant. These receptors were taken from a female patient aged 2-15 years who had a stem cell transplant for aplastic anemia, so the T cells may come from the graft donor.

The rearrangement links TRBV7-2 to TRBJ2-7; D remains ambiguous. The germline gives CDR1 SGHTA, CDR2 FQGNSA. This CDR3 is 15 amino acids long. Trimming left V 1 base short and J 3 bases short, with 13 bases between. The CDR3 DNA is TGTGCCAGCAGCTTAGGGCCCCCCTTTGGCTACGAGCAGTACGTC. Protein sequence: CASSLGPPFGYEQYV.

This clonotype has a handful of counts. CDR3 sequence reads: CASSSTYGTVFSGANVLTF. The CDR3 coding sequence is TGTGCCAGCAGCTCAACCTACGGGACAGTCTTCTCTGGGGCCAACGTCCTGACTTTC. The chain uses TRBV27 and TRBJ2-6, with 7 bases that match TRBD1. This CDR3 spans 19 amino acids. V lost 6 bases and J lost 0; bases outside the gene matches: 14. CDR1 MNHEY and CDR2 SMNVEV come from the germline V gene (reference sequence).

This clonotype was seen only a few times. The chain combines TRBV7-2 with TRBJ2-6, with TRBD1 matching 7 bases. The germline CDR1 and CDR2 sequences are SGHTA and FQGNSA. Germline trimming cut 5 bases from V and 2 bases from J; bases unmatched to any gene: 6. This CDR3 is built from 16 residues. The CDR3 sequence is CASSATTGAGANVLTF. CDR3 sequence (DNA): TGTGCCAGCAGCGCTACCACAGGGGCTGGGGCCAACGTCCTGACTTTC.

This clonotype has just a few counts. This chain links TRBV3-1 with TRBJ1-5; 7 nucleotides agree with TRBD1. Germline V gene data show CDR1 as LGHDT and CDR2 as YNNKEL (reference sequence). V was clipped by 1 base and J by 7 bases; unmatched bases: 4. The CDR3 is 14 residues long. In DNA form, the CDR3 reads TGTGCCAGCAGCCAAGCAGGGGGTGGGCAGCCCCAGCATTTT. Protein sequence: CASSQAGGGQPQHF.

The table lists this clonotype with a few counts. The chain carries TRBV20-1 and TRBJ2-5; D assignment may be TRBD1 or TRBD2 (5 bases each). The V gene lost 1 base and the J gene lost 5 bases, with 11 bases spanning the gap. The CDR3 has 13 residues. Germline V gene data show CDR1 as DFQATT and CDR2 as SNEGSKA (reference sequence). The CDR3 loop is CSARVPGTETQYF. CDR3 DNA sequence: TGCAGTGCTAGAGTCCCGGGGACGGAGACCCAGTACTTC.

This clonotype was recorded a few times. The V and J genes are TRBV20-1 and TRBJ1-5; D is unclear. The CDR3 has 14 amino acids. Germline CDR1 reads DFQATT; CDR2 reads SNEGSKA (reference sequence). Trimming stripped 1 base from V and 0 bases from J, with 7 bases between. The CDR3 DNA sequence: TGCAGTGCTAGAGTGGGCCATAGCAATCAGCCCCAGCATTTT. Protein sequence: CSARVGHSNQPQHF.

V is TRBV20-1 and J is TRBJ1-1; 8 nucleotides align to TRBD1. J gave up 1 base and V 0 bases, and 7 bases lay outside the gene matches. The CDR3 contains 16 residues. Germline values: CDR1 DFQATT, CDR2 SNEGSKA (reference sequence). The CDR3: CSARDALGTGNTEAFF. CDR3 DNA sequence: TGCAGTGCTAGAGACGCTCTCGGGACAGGGAACACTGAAGCTTTCTTT.

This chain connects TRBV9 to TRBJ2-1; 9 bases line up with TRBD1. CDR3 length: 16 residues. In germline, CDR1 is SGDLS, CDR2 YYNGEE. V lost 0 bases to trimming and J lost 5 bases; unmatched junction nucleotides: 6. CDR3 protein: CASSVAPGQGHNEQFF. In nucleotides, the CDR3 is TGTGCCAGCAGCGTAGCGCCGGGACAGGGCCACAATGAGCAGTTCTTC.

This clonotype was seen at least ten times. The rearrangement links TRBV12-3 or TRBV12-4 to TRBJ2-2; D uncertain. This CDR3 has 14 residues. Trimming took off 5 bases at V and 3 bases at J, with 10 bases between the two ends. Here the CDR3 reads CASSPVRDTGELFF. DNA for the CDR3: TGTGCCAGCAGTCCCGTTCGGGACACCGGGGAGCTGTTTTTT.

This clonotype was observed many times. The CDR3 nucleotides are TGCGCCAGCAGCCCGGACTATGGCGACAGCGAATACCCCTACGAGCAGTACTTC. Translation: CASSPDYGDSEYPYEQYF. The chain recombines TRBV4-3 with TRBJ2-7; the D gene is possibly TRBD2 (6 bases). Per the germline V gene, CDR1 is LGHNA and CDR2 is YSLEER. The CDR3 has 18 amino acids. The germline V and J ends were trimmed by 4 bases and 2 bases, with 24 bases remaining between them.

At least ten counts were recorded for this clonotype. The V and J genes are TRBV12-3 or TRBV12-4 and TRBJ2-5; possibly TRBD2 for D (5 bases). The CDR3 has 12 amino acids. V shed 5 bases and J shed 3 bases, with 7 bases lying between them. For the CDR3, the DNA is TGTGCCAGCAGTCCGGAGGAAGAGACCCAGTACTTC. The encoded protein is CASSPEEETQYF.

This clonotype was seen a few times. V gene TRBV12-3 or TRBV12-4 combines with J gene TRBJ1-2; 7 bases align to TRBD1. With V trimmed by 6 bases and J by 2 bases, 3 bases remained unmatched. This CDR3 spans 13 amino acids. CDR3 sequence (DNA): TGTGCCAGCAGGGCGGGACAGAACTATGGCTACACCTTC. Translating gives CASRAGQNYGYTF.

The CDR3 nucleotides read TGCGCCAGCAGCTCCGTCCAGAATGAAAAACTGTTTTTT. Protein: CASSSVQNEKLFF. The rearrangement joins TRBV5-1 to TRBJ1-4, with D hard to call. This CDR3 is built from 13 residues. V was trimmed by 3 bases and J by 5 bases, leaving 8 bases between them. Germline CDR1 reads SGHRS; CDR2 reads YFSETQ.

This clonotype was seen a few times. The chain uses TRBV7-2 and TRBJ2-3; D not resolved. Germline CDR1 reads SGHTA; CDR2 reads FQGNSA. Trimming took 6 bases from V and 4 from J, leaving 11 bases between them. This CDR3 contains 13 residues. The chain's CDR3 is CASRLFRADTQYF. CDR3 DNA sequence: TGTGCCAGCAGACTGTTTCGGGCAGATACGCAGTATTTT.

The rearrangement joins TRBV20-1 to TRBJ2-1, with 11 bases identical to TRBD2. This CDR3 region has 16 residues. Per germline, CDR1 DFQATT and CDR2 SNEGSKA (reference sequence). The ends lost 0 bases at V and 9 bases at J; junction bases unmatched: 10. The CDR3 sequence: CSARDPTSGTLGEQFF. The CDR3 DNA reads TGCAGTGCTAGAGACCCGACTAGCGGGACGTTGGGTGAGCAGTTCTTC.

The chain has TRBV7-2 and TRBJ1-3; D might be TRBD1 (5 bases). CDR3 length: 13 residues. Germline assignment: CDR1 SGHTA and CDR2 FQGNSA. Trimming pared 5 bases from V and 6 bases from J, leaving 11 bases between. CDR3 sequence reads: CASSPWDANTIYF. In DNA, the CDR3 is TGTGCCAGCAGCCCGTGGGACGCAAACACCATATATTTT.

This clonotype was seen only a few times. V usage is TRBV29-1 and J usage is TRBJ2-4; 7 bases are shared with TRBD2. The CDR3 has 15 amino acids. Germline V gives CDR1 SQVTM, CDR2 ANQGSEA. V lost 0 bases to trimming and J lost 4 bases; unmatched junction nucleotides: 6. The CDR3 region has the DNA TGCAGCGTTGAAGACGGGGGGTCTTCTAAAAACATTCAGTACTTC. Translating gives CSVEDGGSSKNIQYF.